This TCR beta chain was identified in a study of human T cells and chemical hapten exposure. This clonotype was observed a few times. The V gene's germline CDR1 is SQVTM and CDR2 ANQGSEA. The CDR3 is 14 residues long. V dropped 6 bases and J dropped 4; count of bases not matched to a gene: 10. Time point described: pre-sensitization, week 0. Treatment reported: therapeutic diphenylcyclopropenone sensitization with weekly scalp DPC. TCRdb re-called the RACE reads with MiXCR, one entry per CDR3 protein. The sample lists around 300,000 distinct CDR3 sequences, about 5% occurring once. The chain employs TRBV29-1 and TRBJ1-2; TRBD1 matches 8 bases. The sample was whole blood, taken in connection with sensitization to the hapten diphenylcyclopropenone (DPC). The origin of this receptor is a woman under 30 with alopecia areata. Some clones in this sample may be carry-over from other donors' samples. The DNA of the CDR3 is TGCAGCGTCGCCTCTGACAGGGGCACCTATGGCTACACCTTC. Amino acid sequence: CSVASDRGTYGYTF. Drawing the rest from reference TRBV29-1 and TRBJ1-2, the complete variable domain is SAVISQKPSRDICQRGTSLTIQCQVDSQVTMMFWYRQQPGQSLTLIATANQGSEATYESGFVIDKFPISRPNLTFSTLTVSNMSPEDSSIYLCSVASDRGTYGYTFGSGTRLTVV.